This T cell receptor beta chain was recovered during a study of shared clonotypes between healthy human individuals. Across the study: The study drew on a couple of women and a few men aged 18 to 49 as donors. Per-donor plates numbered three CD4 naive, three CD4 memory, two CD8 naive and one CD8 memory.

Regarding the study as a whole: At large depth, rarefaction still showed sorted-subset sequencing to be incomplete.

Under the authors' procedure: ImmunoSEQ output held junction-only sequences without quality scores, so filtering differed. The protocol was immunoSEQ multiplex PCR, while the TCRdb copy is restricted to in-frame clones and leaves out a portion. V, J and clone size were drawn from that table, and D and trimming were deduced from the DNA. The sample lists under 1,900,000 clones; approximately 98.5% were seen once. With 1 base removed from V and 4 bases from J, the gap between germline ends came to 8 bases. Per the germline V gene, CDR1 is SEHNR and CDR2 is FQNEAQ (reference sequence). CDR3 length equals 14 residues. To note about this clone: Its cognate antigen is unknown.

This sequence originates from a man aged 25 to 40 in good health. The sample taken for sequencing was naive CD4+ T cells sorted from blood. Subset reported: CD45RA+ positively selected. This chain connects TRBV7-9 to TRBJ1-5; no definite D call. The CDR3, as DNA: TGTGCCAGCAGCTTAGATCCACCGAATCAGCCCCAGCATTTT. Translation gives CASSLDPPNQPQHF.